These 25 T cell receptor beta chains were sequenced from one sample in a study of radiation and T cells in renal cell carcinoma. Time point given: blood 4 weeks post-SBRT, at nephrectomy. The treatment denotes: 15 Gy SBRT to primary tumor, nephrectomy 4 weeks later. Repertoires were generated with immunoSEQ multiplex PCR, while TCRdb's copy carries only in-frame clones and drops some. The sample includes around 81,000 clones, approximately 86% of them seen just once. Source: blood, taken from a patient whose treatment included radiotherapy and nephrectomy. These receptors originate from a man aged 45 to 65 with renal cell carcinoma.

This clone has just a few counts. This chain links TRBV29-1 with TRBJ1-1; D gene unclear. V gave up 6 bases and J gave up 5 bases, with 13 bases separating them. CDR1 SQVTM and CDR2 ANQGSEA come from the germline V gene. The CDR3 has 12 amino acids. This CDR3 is CSVILEATEAFF. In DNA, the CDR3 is TGCAGCGTAATTTTAGAGGCGACTGAAGCTTTCTTT. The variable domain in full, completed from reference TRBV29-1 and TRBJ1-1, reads SAVISQKPSRDICQRGTSLTIQCQVDSQVTMMFWYRQQPGQSLTLIATANQGSEATYESGFVIDKFPISRPNLTFSTLTVSNMSPEDSSIYLCSVILEATEAFFGQGTRLTVV.

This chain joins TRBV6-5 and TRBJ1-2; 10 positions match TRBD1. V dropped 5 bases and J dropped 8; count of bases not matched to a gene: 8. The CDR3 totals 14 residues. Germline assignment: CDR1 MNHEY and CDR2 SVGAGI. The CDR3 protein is CASSIGTGVKGYTF. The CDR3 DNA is TGTGCCAGCAGTATTGGGACAGGGGTGAAAGGCTACACCTTC.

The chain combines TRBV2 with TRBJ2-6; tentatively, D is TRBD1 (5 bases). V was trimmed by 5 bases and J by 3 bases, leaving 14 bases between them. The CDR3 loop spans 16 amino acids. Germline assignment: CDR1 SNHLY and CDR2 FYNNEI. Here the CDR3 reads CASSRPQGVGANVLTF. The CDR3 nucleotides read TGTGCCAGCAGTCGCCCTCAGGGCGTTGGGGCCAACGTCCTGACTTTC.

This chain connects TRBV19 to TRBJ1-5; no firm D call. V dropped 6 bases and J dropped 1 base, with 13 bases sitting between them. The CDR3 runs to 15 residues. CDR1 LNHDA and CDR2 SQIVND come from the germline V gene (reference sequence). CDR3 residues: CASSLWGSSNQPQHF. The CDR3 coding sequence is TGTGCCAGTAGCCTCTGGGGATCGAGCAATCAGCCCCAGCATTTT.

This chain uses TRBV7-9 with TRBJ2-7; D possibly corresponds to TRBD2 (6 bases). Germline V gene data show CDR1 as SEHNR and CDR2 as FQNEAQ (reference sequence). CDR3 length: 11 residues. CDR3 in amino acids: CVSGGLDEQYF. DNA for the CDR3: TGTGTCTCCGGGGGACTTGACGAGCAGTACTTC.

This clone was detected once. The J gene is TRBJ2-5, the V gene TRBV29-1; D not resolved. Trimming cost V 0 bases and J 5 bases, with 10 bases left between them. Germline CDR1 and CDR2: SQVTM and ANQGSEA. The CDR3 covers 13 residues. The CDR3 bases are TGCAGCGTTGAAGATCTGTCTAGGGAGACCCAGTACTTC. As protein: CSVEDLSRETQYF.

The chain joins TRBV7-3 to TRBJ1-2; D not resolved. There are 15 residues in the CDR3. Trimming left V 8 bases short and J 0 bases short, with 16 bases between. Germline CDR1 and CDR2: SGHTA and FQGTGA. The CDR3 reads CASSRQDDANYGYTF. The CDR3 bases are TGTGCCAGCTCCAGACAAGACGATGCTAACTATGGCTACACCTTC.

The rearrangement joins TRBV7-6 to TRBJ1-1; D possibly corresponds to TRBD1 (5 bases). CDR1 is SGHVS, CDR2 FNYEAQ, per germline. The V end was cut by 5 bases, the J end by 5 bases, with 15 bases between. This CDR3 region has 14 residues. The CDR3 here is CASSLGMGQTEAFF. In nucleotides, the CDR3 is TGTGCCAGCAGCCTCGGGATGGGGCAAACTGAAGCTTTCTTT.

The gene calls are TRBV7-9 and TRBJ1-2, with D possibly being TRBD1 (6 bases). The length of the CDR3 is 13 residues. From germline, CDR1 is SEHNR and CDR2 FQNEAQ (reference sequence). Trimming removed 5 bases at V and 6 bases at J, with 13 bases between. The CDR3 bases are TGTGCCAGCAGCACGGACAGCCGTAATGGCTACACCTTC. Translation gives CASSTDSRNGYTF.

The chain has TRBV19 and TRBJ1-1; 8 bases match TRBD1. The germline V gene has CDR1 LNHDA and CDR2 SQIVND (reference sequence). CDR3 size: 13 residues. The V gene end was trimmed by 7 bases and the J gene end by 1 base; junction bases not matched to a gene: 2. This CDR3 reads CASTGQGNTEAFF. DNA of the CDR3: TGTGCCAGTACTGGACAGGGGAACACTGAAGCTTTCTTT.

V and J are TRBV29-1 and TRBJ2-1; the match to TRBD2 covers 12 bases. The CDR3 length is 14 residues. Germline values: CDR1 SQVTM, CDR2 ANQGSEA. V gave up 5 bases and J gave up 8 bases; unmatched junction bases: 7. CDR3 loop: CSVSTSGSTYEQFF. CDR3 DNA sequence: TGCAGCGTTTCGACTAGCGGGAGTACCTATGAGCAGTTCTTC.

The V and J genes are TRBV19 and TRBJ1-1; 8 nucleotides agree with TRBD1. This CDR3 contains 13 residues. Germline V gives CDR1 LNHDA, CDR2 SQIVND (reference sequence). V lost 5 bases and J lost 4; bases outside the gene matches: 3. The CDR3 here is CASSRTGRTEAFF. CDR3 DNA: TGTGCCAGTAGTCGGACAGGGCGCACTGAAGCTTTCTTT. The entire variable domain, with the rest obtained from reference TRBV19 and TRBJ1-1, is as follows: DGGITQSPKYLFRKEGQNVTLSCEQNLNHDAMYWYRQDPGQGLRLIYYSQIVNDFQKGDIAEGYSVSREKKESFPLTVTSAQKNPTAFYLCASSRTGRTEAFFGQGTRLTVV.

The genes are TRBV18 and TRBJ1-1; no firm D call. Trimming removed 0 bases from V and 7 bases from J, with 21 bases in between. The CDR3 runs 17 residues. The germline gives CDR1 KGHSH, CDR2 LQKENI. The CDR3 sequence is CASSPPYDTGKISEAFF. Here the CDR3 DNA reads TGTGCCAGCTCACCACCTTACGATACGGGAAAGATCAGTGAAGCTTTCTTT.

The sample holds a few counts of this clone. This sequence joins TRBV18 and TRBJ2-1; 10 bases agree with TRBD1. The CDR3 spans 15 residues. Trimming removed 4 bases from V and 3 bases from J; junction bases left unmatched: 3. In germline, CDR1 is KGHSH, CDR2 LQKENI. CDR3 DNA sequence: TGTGCCAGCTCACAAGGGACAGGGGACTACAATGAGCAGTTCTTC. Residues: CASSQGTGDYNEQFF. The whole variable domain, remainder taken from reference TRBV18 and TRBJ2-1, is NAGVMQNPRHLVRRRGQEARLRCSPMKGHSHVYWYRQLPEEGLKFMVYLQKENIIDESGMPKERFSAEFPKEGPSILRIQQVVRGDSAAYFCASSQGTGDYNEQFFGPGTRLTVL.

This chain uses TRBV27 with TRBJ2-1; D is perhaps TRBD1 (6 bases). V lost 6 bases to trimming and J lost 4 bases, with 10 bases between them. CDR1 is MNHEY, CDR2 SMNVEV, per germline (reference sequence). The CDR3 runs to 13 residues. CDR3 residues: CASSRTEYNEQFF. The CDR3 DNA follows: TGTGCCAGCAGCCGGACAGAATACAATGAGCAGTTCTTC.

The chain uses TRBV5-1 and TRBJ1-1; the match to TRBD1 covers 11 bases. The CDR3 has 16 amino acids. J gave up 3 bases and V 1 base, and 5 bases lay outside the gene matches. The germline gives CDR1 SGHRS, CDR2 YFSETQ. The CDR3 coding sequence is TGCGCCAGCAGCTTGTGGGGGACAGGGGGATACACTGAAGCTTTCTTT. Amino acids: CASSLWGTGGYTEAFF.

In nucleotides, the CDR3 is TGTGCCAGCTCTCTGGACAGGGTTTTACCGACTAGCACAGATACGCAGTATTTT. It is translated as CASSLDRVLPTSTDTQYF. The chain uses TRBV18 and TRBJ2-3; 8 positions agree with TRBD1. Losses at the gene ends were 6 bases for V and 0 bases for J; bases not matched to a gene: 14. The germline gives CDR1 KGHSH, CDR2 LQKENI. The CDR3 consists of 18 residues.

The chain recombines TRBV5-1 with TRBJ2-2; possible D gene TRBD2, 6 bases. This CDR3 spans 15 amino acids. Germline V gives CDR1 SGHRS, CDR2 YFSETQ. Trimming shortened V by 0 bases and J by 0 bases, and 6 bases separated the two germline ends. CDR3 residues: CASSLGTTNTGELFF. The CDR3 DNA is TGCGCCAGCAGCTTGGGGACTACGAACACCGGGGAGCTGTTTTTT.

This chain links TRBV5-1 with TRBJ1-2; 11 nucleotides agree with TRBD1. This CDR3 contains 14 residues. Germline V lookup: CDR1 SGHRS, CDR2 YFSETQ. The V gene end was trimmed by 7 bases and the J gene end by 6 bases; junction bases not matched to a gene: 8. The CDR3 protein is CASHGGGQGDGYTF. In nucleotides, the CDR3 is TGCGCCAGCCATGGAGGGGGACAGGGGGATGGCTACACCTTC.

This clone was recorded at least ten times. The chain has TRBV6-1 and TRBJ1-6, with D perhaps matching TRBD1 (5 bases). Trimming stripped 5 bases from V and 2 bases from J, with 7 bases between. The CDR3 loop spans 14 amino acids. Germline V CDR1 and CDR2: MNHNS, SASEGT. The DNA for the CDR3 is TGTGCCAGCAGTCCGGGACCCTATAATTCACCCCTCCACTTT. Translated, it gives CASSPGPYNSPLHF.

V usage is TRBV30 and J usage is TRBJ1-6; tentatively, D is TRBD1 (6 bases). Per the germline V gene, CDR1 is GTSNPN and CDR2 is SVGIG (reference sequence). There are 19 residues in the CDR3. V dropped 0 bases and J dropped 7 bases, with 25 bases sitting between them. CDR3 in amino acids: CAWSVRAQGGWWGNSPLHF. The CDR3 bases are TGTGCCTGGAGTGTCAGGGCACAGGGTGGGTGGTGGGGGAATTCACCCCTCCACTTT.

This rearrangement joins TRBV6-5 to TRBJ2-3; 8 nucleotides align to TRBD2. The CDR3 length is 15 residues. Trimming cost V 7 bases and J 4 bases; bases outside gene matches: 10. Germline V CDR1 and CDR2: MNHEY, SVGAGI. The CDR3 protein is CASTSRGGPPDTQYF. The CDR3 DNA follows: TGTGCCAGCACCTCCCGGGGGGGCCCCCCAGATACGCAGTATTTT.

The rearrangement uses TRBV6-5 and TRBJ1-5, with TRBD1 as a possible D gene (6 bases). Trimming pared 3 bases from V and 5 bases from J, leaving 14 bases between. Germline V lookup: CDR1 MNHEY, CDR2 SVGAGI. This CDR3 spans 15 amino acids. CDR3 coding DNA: TGTGCCAGCAGTTATTCCTTAGGGGGAGATCAGCCCCAGCATTTT. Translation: CASSYSLGGDQPQHF.

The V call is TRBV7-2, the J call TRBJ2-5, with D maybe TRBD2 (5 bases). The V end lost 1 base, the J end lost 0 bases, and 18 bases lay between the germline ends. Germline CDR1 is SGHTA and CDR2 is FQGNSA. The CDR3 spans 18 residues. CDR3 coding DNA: TGTGCCAGCAGCTTAGGTTCAGAGTGGGTGGGAGACCAAGAGACCCAGTACTTC. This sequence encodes CASSLGSEWVGDQETQYF.

The CDR3 is CASSEFKQDPYGYTF. The CDR3 DNA sequence: TGCGCCAGCAGTGAGTTTAAACAGGATCCCTATGGCTACACCTTC. The chain joins TRBV10-2 to TRBJ1-2, with D perhaps matching TRBD1 (5 bases). Germline V gene data show CDR1 as WSHSY and CDR2 as SAAADI. CDR3 size: 15 residues. V lost 1 base, J lost 4 bases, and 13 bases lay in between.